Below, 14 T cell receptor beta chains from the same sample are listed, as sequenced in a study of blood T cell repertoires in COVID-19. The protocol was immunoSEQ multiplex PCR, while the TCRdb copy is restricted to in-frame clones and leaves out a portion. This sample has more than 95,000 clones, with under 80% found just once. Sequencing input: peripheral blood. The receptors derive from a man in his forties or fifties with acute or convalescent COVID-19.

The gene calls are TRBV29-1 and TRBJ2-3; 7 bases are shared with TRBD2. CDR1 SQVTM and CDR2 ANQGSEA come from the germline V gene. V dropped 4 bases and J dropped 6; count of bases not matched to a gene: 7. This CDR3 contains 13 residues. CDR3 in DNA: TGCAGCGTTGTGGGAGGGAATACGGATACGCAGTATTTT. It is translated as CSVVGGNTDTQYF.

This chain joins TRBV29-1 and TRBJ2-5; 8 bases match TRBD2. Germline CDR1 reads SQVTM; CDR2 reads ANQGSEA. CDR3 length: 13 residues. V lost 4 bases, J lost 4 bases, and 5 bases stayed unmatched. As DNA, the CDR3 is TGCAGCGTTGTGGCGGGAGGAGGAGAGACCCAGTACTTC. Translating gives CSVVAGGGETQYF.

V usage is TRBV30 and J usage is TRBJ2-4; D possibly corresponds to TRBD2 (7 bases). The CDR3 totals 14 residues. CDR1 is GTSNPN, CDR2 SVGIG, per germline (reference sequence). V lost 0 bases and J 9 bases, leaving 15 bases between the germline ends. In nucleotides, the CDR3 is TGTGCCTGGAGTGTACCGGGGGGCTTCAGCATTCAGTACTTC. Translation: CAWSVPGGFSIQYF.

This clone was recorded only once. The V call is TRBV30, the J call TRBJ2-7, with 10 bases that match TRBD1. V shed 3 bases and J 2 bases; nucleotides not matched to a gene: 7. This CDR3 is built from 15 residues. From germline, CDR1 is GTSNPN and CDR2 SVGIG (reference sequence). The DNA for the CDR3 is TGTGCCTGGAGCTGGACAGGGGGGCCCACCTACGAGCAGTACTTC. The encoded protein is CAWSWTGGPTYEQYF.

The rearrangement joins TRBV7-8 to TRBJ2-1; 9 bases line up with TRBD2. The V and J ends lost 5 bases and 6 bases, in that order; junction bases with no gene match: 11. The CDR3 runs to 16 residues. Looked up from germline, CDR1 is SGHVS and CDR2 is FQNEAQ. CDR3 in DNA: TGTGCCAGCAGCCGAATAGCGGGAGAATACGGCAATGAGCAGTTCTTC. Protein product: CASSRIAGEYGNEQFF. The full variable domain, completed using reference TRBV7-8 and TRBJ2-1, is GAGVSQSPRYKVAKRGQDVALRCDPISGHVSLFWYQQALGQGPEFLTYFQNEAQLDKSGLPSDRFFAERPEGSVSTLKIQRTQQEDSAVYLCASSRIAGEYGNEQFFGPGTRLTVL.

This chain connects TRBV5-1 to TRBJ2-2; TRBD2 might be the D (6 bases). The ends were cut back, 8 bases at V and 3 bases at J, with 20 bases in the middle. The V gene's germline CDR1 is SGHRS and CDR2 YFSETQ. The length of the CDR3 is 16 residues. The CDR3, as DNA: TGCGCCAGTCATTTCAGTGGCGGGGCGGACACCGGGGAGCTGTTTTTT. This gives the protein CASHFSGGADTGELFF.

The chain combines TRBV10-3 with TRBJ1-6; 8 nucleotides align to TRBD1. Germline trimming cut 4 bases from V and 5 bases from J; bases unmatched to any gene: 10. The CDR3 has 17 residues. Germline V CDR1 and CDR2: ENHRY, SYGVKD. In DNA, the CDR3 is TGTGCCATCAGTGGAAGACAGGGGAGGATGAATAATTCACCCCTCCACTTT. Protein: CAISGRQGRMNNSPLHF.

With regard to this clone: Other DNA sequences within the sample encode an identical CDR3. The rearrangement uses TRBV11-2 and TRBJ2-5; 10 bases fit TRBD1. This CDR3 region has 14 residues. Germline-derived CDR1 and CDR2 are SGHAT and FQNNGV. Unmatched junction bases numbered 3, after V lost 5 bases and J lost 3 bases. The CDR3 sequence: CASSLGTGEETQYF. As DNA, the CDR3 is TGTGCCAGCAGCCTCGGGACAGGGGAAGAGACCCAGTACTTC.

CDR3 sequence (DNA): TGTGCCAGCTCACGTTCGGCCGCGGGCAATCAGCCCCAGCATTTT. Its translation is CASSRSAAGNQPQHF. The chain couples TRBV18 to TRBJ1-5, with no clear D. This CDR3 has 15 residues. Germline values: CDR1 KGHSH, CDR2 LQKENI. V was trimmed by 4 bases and J by 2 bases, leaving 12 bases between them.

The CDR3 protein is CASSIGSRSYEQYF. In nucleotides, the CDR3 is TGTGCCAGTAGTATCGGGAGTCGCTCCTACGAGCAGTACTTC. The chain couples TRBV19 to TRBJ2-7, with D perhaps matching TRBD2 (6 bases). Deletions cut 3 bases from V and 0 bases from J, with 9 bases between. Germline CDR1 LNHDA, CDR2 SQIVND (reference sequence). The CDR3 extends over 14 amino acids.

The V and J genes are TRBV18 and TRBJ2-7; TRBD1 matches 8 bases. The CDR3 has 14 amino acids. Germline V CDR1 and CDR2: KGHSH, LQKENI. J gave up 9 bases and V 1 base, and 8 bases lay outside the gene matches. CDR3 loop: CASSPRGTGFGQYF. The CDR3 DNA reads TGTGCCAGCTCACCACGGGGGACAGGTTTTGGGCAGTACTTC.

This chain connects TRBV19 to TRBJ2-3, with D possibly being TRBD1 (5 bases). The CDR3 consists of 15 residues. Trimming pared 6 bases from V and 0 bases from J, leaving 13 bases between. Germline values: CDR1 LNHDA, CDR2 SQIVND (reference sequence). Here the CDR3 reads CASRMTVPSTDTQYF. The CDR3 nucleotides are TGTGCCAGTAGAATGACAGTCCCTAGCACAGATACGCAGTATTTT.

The gene calls are TRBV27 and TRBJ2-5; TRBD2 aligns across 7 bases. The V gene's germline CDR1 is MNHEY and CDR2 SMNVEV (reference sequence). The CDR3 covers 16 residues. J gave up 4 bases and V 7 bases, and 15 bases lay outside the gene matches. CDR3 amino acids: CASMGEGLADGETQYF. CDR3 sequence (DNA): TGTGCCAGCATGGGGGAAGGGCTAGCGGACGGAGAGACCCAGTACTTC.

The rearrangement joins TRBV27 to TRBJ2-7; 9 bases agree with TRBD1. Per germline, CDR1 MNHEY and CDR2 SMNVEV (reference sequence). J gave up 7 bases and V 6 bases, and 7 bases lay outside the gene matches. The CDR3 totals 13 residues. The chain's CDR3 is CASSRTGDGEQYF. DNA for the CDR3: TGTGCCAGCAGCAGGACAGGGGACGGAGAGCAGTACTTC.